This is a list of T cell receptor beta chains from one sample in a study of shared clonotypes between healthy human individuals. Profiling relied on immunoSEQ multiplex PCR, and the TCRdb table lists in-frame clones only, not all of them. This sample has around 700,000 clones, with approximately 79% found just once. Sequenced: memory CD4+ T cells sorted from blood. The receptors originated from a woman younger than 45 in good health. CDR3s include the opening cysteine and the closing phenylalanine or tryptophan. A D gene is named only where the DNA matches it firmly. Rows may omit the clone size; those that give it use once, few, many or a size class.

clone size,J gene,D gene,V gene,CDR3 DNA,CDR3 protein
few,TRBJ2-3,TRBD2,TRBV5-1,TGCGCCAGCAACTGGGGACGGACTAGCGGCTATATCTCAGATACGCAGTATTTT,CASNWGRTSGYISDTQYF
.,TRBJ1-1,.,TRBV11-2,TGTGCCAGCAGCTTGGGAGGGACAATCAGGAACACTGAAGCTTTCTTT,CASSLGGTIRNTEAFF
.,TRBJ2-7,TRBD2,TRBV28,TGTGCCAGCAGTCGTTGGCGGGAGCACGAGCAGTACTTC,CASSRWREHEQYF
.,TRBJ2-1,.,TRBV18,TGTGCCAGCTCACCATCGGGACAATCCTCCTACAATGAGCAGTTCTTC,CASSPSGQSSYNEQFF
.,TRBJ1-2,TRBD1,TRBV28,TGTGCCAGCAGTCAGGACAGGGGCTATGGCTACACCTTC,CASSQDRGYGYTF
.,TRBJ1-1,TRBD1,TRBV5-1,TGCGCCAGCAGCTTGGGAGACAGGGACTTCGCTGAAGCTTTCTTT,CASSLGDRDFAEAFF
few,TRBJ1-5,TRBD1,TRBV28,TGTGCCAGCAGGCTAACCTTCGGGACAGGGGGCCAGCCCCAGCATTTT,CASRLTFGTGGQPQHF
.,TRBJ1-5,TRBD1,TRBV30,TGTGCCTGGACCCCAGGGGGCGACCAGCCCCAGCATTTT,CAWTPGGDQPQHF
.,TRBJ1-3,.,TRBV4-1,TGCGCCAGCAGACCCACTTTCGGTAACTCTGGAAACACCATATATTTT,CASRPTFGNSGNTIYF
.,TRBJ2-7,.,TRBV5-1,TGCGCCAGCAGCTTGGGCCTGAGCTCCTACGAGCAGTACTTC,CASSLGLSSYEQYF
.,TRBJ2-3,TRBD2,TRBV2,TGTGCCAGCAGCCTAGCGGGAGTGGTTGCAGATACGCAGTATTTT,CASSLAGVVADTQYF
.,TRBJ2-7,.,TRBV21-1,TGTGCCAGCAGCCTCGGGACAGGGCCTTACGAGCAGTACTTC,CASSLGTGPYEQYF
.,TRBJ1-1,.,TRBV6-6,TGTGCCAGCAGTCAGACCAGGGGGAACACTGAAGCTTTCTTT,CASSQTRGNTEAFF
.,TRBJ2-5,.,TRBV18,TGTGCCAGCTCACCGAGCGGGTCTACGGGGTTGGAGACCCAGTACTTC,CASSPSGSTGLETQYF
.,TRBJ2-5,.,TRBV18,TGTGCCAGCTCACCGCCCGGGGGGCGCGCCCAAGAGACCCAGTACTTC,CASSPPGGRAQETQYF
once,TRBJ2-5,TRBD2,TRBV6-5,TGTGCCAGCAGTTACTCGAGCCTAGCGGGAACCCAGTACTTC,CASSYSSLAGTQYF
.,TRBJ2-7,TRBD2,TRBV10-1,TGCGCCAGCAGTGAGTCGTTGGCGGGAGGGGGGGAGCAGTACTTC,CASSESLAGGGEQYF
many,TRBJ2-2,.,TRBV7-2,TGTGCCAGCAGCTCCTCCATGGGGGGTAACACCGGGGAGCTGTTTTTT,CASSSSMGGNTGELFF
once,TRBJ2-5,TRBD2,TRBV2,TGTGCCAGCAACCTACTAGCGGGAGTAGGGGAGACCCAGTACTTC,CASNLLAGVGETQYF
once,TRBJ2-2,.,TRBV5-1,TGCGCCAGCAGCATGGACGGACCCGGGGAGCTGTTTTTT,CASSMDGPGELFF
once,TRBJ2-5,TRBD1,TRBV7-6,TGTGCCAGCAGTCGAGACAGGGTTGAGACCCAGTACTTC,CASSRDRVETQYF
.,TRBJ2-7,.,TRBV28,TGTGCCAGCAGGACCGGAGGAGGGTTCTACGAGCAGTACTTC,CASRTGGGFYEQYF
.,TRBJ1-1,TRBD1,TRBV7-8,TGTGCCAGCAGCTTAGCTCGGGTCAGGGGGCGAGACACTGAAGCTTTCTTT,CASSLARVRGRDTEAFF
.,TRBJ2-7,.,TRBV29-1,TGCAGCGTTGGATGGGGACCCGGGGCTCAATCCTACGAGCAGTACTTC,CSVGWGPGAQSYEQYF
.,TRBJ2-7,TRBD2,TRBV5-4,TGTGCCAGCAGCTCAGGCCTAGCGGGATACGAGCAGTACTTC,CASSSGLAGYEQYF
.,TRBJ1-2,TRBD1,TRBV2,TGTGCCAGCAGTGAAATAACAGGGGGGTTTGGCTACACCTTC,CASSEITGGFGYTF
.,TRBJ2-2,.,TRBV27,TGTGCCAGCAGTCCCCAGTACACCGGGGAGCTGTTTTTT,CASSPQYTGELFF
.,TRBJ1-1,.,TRBV4-1,TGCGCCAGCAGCCGGCGACCGACTCCAGGGGCTGAAGCTTTCTTT,CASSRRPTPGAEAFF
.,TRBJ2-5,.,TRBV5-6,TGTGCCAGCAGCCTTGCTGCAGGGGAGGATTGGGAGACCCAGTACTTC,CASSLAAGEDWETQYF
.,TRBJ2-7,TRBD2,TRBV18,TGTGCCAGCTCACCAGCACTAGCGGGGACCGGGGGCGAGCAGTACTTC,CASSPALAGTGGEQYF
.,TRBJ2-1,.,TRBV9,TGTGCCAGCAGCTTAGCGGCTCACTCCTACAATGAGCAGTTCTTC,CASSLAAHSYNEQFF
.,TRBJ1-2,.,TRBV4-3,TGCGCCAGCAGCCAGAGGGACTTTCACTTCTTC,CASSQRDFHFF
.,TRBJ2-7,.,TRBV6-6,TGTGCCAGCAGTTATTCGACGGACCCCTTAGGGCAGTACTTC,CASSYSTDPLGQYF
.,TRBJ2-3,TRBD2,TRBV7-8,TGTGCCAGCAGCTCCCTAGCGGGAGGGATTAGCACAGATACGCAGTATTTT,CASSSLAGGISTDTQYF
.,TRBJ2-2,TRBD1,TRBV10-2,TGCGCCAGCAGTGGGACAGGCGAACCCGGGGAGCTGTTTTTT,CASSGTGEPGELFF
once,TRBJ2-2,TRBD2,TRBV28,TGTGCCAGCAGTGTAGCGGGAGAGGGGACCGGGGAGCTGTTTTTT,CASSVAGEGTGELFF
.,TRBJ1-1,.,TRBV7-3,TGTGCCAGCAGTCATATCCGGGGTTTCTTT,CASSHIRGFF
.,TRBJ1-5,TRBD1,TRBV19,TGTGCCAGTAGTAAGGGACAGCGAGATAGCAATCAGCCCCAGCATTTT,CASSKGQRDSNQPQHF
.,TRBJ1-4,.,TRBV5-1,TGCGCCAGCAGCGTCGGGACGACTAATGAAAAACTGTTTTTT,CASSVGTTNEKLFF
many,TRBJ2-7,TRBD2,TRBV18,TGTGCCAGCTCCGAGCGGGGGCCCTACGAGCAGTACTTC,CASSERGPYEQYF
.,TRBJ2-2,TRBD2,TRBV12-5,TGTGCTAGTGGTTTGGTACCATCAGCGGGACCGAACACCGGGGAGCTGTTTTTT,CASGLVPSAGPNTGELFF
.,TRBJ1-2,TRBD1,TRBV27,TGTGCCAGCAGTTTTGGAGACAGGGACTATGGCTACACCTTC,CASSFGDRDYGYTF
few,TRBJ1-4,.,TRBV10-2,TGCGCCAGCTCCAATGGGGCCCAGAGGGGTGAAAAACTGTTTTTT,CASSNGAQRGEKLFF
few,TRBJ2-2,.,TRBV9,TGTGCCAGCAGCGTAGTAATCACCGGGGAGCTGTTTTTT,CASSVVITGELFF
.,TRBJ1-3,TRBD1,TRBV15,TGTGCCACCAGCAGAGACAGGGGGTCTGGAAACACCATATATTTT,CATSRDRGSGNTIYF
.,TRBJ1-1,.,TRBV29-1,TGCAGCGTTGCAATGGCAGCCGAAGCTTTCTTT,CSVAMAAEAFF
many,TRBJ2-7,TRBD2,TRBV5-4,TGTGCCAGCAGCTTGGATGGGACTAGCGGGAGGGGCCCCGAGCAGTACTTC,CASSLDGTSGRGPEQYF
.,TRBJ2-7,.,TRBV6-5,TGTGCCAGCAGTTACTTGGTGGGAGCCGAGCAGTACTTC,CASSYLVGAEQYF
.,TRBJ2-7,TRBD1,TRBV27,TGTGCCAGCAGTGCGCCGGGACAGGGGGTCTACGAGCAGTACTTC,CASSAPGQGVYEQYF
.,TRBJ2-2,TRBD1,TRBV10-3,TGTGCCATCAGCAGGGGGACAGTTCCCGGCACCGGGGAGCTGTTTTTT,CAISRGTVPGTGELFF
.,TRBJ2-7,TRBD2,TRBV28,TGTGCCAGCAGTTTAGGCGGGAGGGTCTACGAGCAGTACTTC,CASSLGGRVYEQYF
.,TRBJ1-2,.,TRBV30,TGTGCCTGGAGTGAGGGGGGCAGGAACTATGGCTACACCTTC,CAWSEGGRNYGYTF
.,TRBJ1-2,TRBD1,TRBV27,TGTGCCAGCGCGGACAGGCTGAGAGGCTACACCTTC,CASADRLRGYTF
.,TRBJ2-2,.,TRBV30,TGTGCCTGGAGTCGGATCGGGGAGCTGTTTTTT,CAWSRIGELFF
many,TRBJ1-2,.,TRBV28,TGTGCCAGCAGCTTAACCCGGGACGCGAAGGGCTACACCTTC,CASSLTRDAKGYTF